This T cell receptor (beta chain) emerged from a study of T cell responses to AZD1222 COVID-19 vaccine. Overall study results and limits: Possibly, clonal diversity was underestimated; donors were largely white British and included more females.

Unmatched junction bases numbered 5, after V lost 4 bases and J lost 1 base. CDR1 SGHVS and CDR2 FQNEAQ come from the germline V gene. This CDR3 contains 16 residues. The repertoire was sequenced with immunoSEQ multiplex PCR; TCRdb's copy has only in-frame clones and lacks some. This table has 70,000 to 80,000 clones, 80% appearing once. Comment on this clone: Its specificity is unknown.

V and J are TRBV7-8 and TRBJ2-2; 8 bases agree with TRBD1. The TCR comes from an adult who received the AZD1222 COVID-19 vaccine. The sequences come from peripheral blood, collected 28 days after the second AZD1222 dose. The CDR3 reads CASSSRQGLNTGELFF. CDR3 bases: TGTGCCAGCAGCTCACGACAGGGGCTGAACACCGGGGAGCTGTTTTTT.